A single sample is the source of the 27 T cell receptor beta chains below, sequenced in a study of T cell responses to AZD1222 COVID-19 vaccine. The table came from immunoSEQ multiplex PCR; TCRdb's copy has only in-frame clones and leaves some out. Of tens of thousands of clones listed, 75% to 85% are singletons. Sequences were derived from peripheral blood, sampled on day 0 of AZD1222 vaccination. These receptors all come from an adult in good health.

The genes are TRBV5-5 and TRBJ2-3, with D possibly called TRBD1 or TRBD2 (5 bases each). Trimming pared 0 bases from V and 7 bases from J, leaving 18 bases between. CDR3 length: 16 residues. Per germline, CDR1 SGHKS and CDR2 YYEKEE (reference sequence). The chain's CDR3 is CASSLGGTGFMNTQYF. In DNA, the CDR3 is TGTGCCAGCAGCTTGGGAGGGACGGGCTTTATGAATACGCAGTATTTT. The entire variable domain, with the rest obtained from reference TRBV5-5 and TRBJ2-3, is as follows: DAGVTQSPTHLIKTRGQQVTLRCSPISGHKSVSWYQQVLGQGPQFIFQYYEKEERGRGNFPDRFSARQFPNYSSELNVNALLLGDSALYLCASSLGGTGFMNTQYFGPGTRLTVL.

V usage is TRBV11-2 and J usage is TRBJ2-4; D perhaps matches TRBD2 (6 bases). V lost 1 base, J lost 3 bases, and 10 bases lay in between. Germline values: CDR1 SGHAT, CDR2 FQNNGV. The CDR3 has 15 amino acids. This CDR3 is CASSLARGGKNIQYF. CDR3 coding DNA: TGTGCCAGCAGCTTAGCGCGGGGTGGCAAAAACATTCAGTACTTC.

The sample holds a few counts of this clone. V and J are TRBV18 and TRBJ1-1; 9 bases align to TRBD1. The CDR3 length is 17 residues. The junction had 13 bases not matched to a gene; V was cut back by 3 bases and J by 5 bases. Germline loops: CDR1 KGHSH, CDR2 LQKENI. This CDR3 is CASSPVPQQGAGTEAFF. DNA for the CDR3: TGTGCCAGCTCACCTGTACCCCAACAGGGGGCCGGAACTGAAGCTTTCTTT.

V usage is TRBV7-2 and J usage is TRBJ1-5, with D maybe TRBD1 (5 bases). Germline V lookup: CDR1 SGHTA, CDR2 FQGNSA. Trimming shortened V by 2 bases and J by 3 bases, and 8 bases separated the two germline ends. The CDR3 has 14 amino acids. CDR3 loop: CASSLTDTNQPQHF. CDR3 sequence (DNA): TGTGCCAGCAGCTTAACGGACACCAATCAGCCCCAGCATTTT.

The chain has TRBV2 and TRBJ1-1, with D maybe TRBD1 (5 bases). From germline, CDR1 is SNHLY and CDR2 FYNNEI. Trimming removed 6 bases from V and 5 bases from J, with 19 bases in between. CDR3 length equals 15 residues. The CDR3 region is CASRDRRWGGTEAFF. CDR3 nucleotides: TGTGCCAGCAGGGACCGAAGGTGGGGGGGGACTGAAGCTTTCTTT.

The chain carries TRBV6-5 and TRBJ1-6, with a weak D call TRBD1 (5 bases). CDR3 size: 15 residues. V lost 2 bases, J lost 5 bases, and 10 bases lay in between. CDR1 is MNHEY, CDR2 SVGAGI, per germline. The CDR3: CASSYQDRDNSPLHF. CDR3 sequence (DNA): TGTGCCAGCAGTTACCAAGACAGAGATAATTCACCCCTCCACTTT.

The chain links TRBV6-5 to TRBJ2-7; D may be TRBD1 or TRBD2 (5 bases each). Trimming left V 7 bases short and J 5 bases short, with 12 bases between. This CDR3 region has 12 residues. Germline V gene sequence: CDR1 MNHEY, CDR2 SVGAGI. The CDR3 sequence is CASTPRGDEQYF. The DNA of the CDR3 is TGTGCCAGCACCCCGCGAGGGGACGAGCAGTACTTC.

J is TRBJ2-1 and V is TRBV29-1, with TRBD2 matching 10 bases. Looked up from germline, CDR1 is SQVTM and CDR2 is ANQGSEA. CDR3 length: 12 amino acids. With V trimmed by 5 bases and J by 6 bases, 1 base remained unmatched. The CDR3 DNA is TGCAGCGTTAGCGGGGGGGGCAATGAGCAGTTCTTC. This encodes CSVSGGGNEQFF.

This clone was picked up a small number of times. The gene calls are TRBV6-1 and TRBJ1-2; D is perhaps TRBD1 (5 bases). The CDR3 spans 12 residues. Per germline, CDR1 MNHNS and CDR2 SASEGT. Trimming stripped 1 base from V and 11 bases from J, with 11 bases between. The CDR3 loop is CASSEEQALYTF. Here the CDR3 DNA reads TGTGCCAGCAGTGAAGAACAGGCCCTTTACACCTTC.

The chain links TRBV5-1 to TRBJ2-2, with 10 bases aligning to TRBD2. The CDR3 runs to 18 residues. Per germline, CDR1 SGHRS and CDR2 YFSETQ. V dropped 4 bases and J dropped 4; count of bases not matched to a gene: 13. CDR3 sequence reads: CASSPISGGPPGTGELFF. The CDR3 coding sequence is TGCGCCAGCAGCCCGATTAGCGGGGGGCCTCCGGGCACCGGGGAGCTGTTTTTT.

The chain couples TRBV18 to TRBJ1-3; D is uncertain. V dropped 2 bases and J dropped 0 bases, with 17 bases sitting between them. This CDR3 spans 18 amino acids. Germline V CDR1 and CDR2: KGHSH, LQKENI. CDR3 bases: TGTGCCAGCTCACCAAATGCTCGGGCTCCCGGCTCTGGAAACACCATATATTTT. Translating gives CASSPNARAPGSGNTIYF. The variable domain in full, completed from reference TRBV18 and TRBJ1-3, reads NAGVMQNPRHLVRRRGQEARLRCSPMKGHSHVYWYRQLPEEGLKFMVYLQKENIIDESGMPKERFSAEFPKEGPSILRIQQVVRGDSAAYFCASSPNARAPGSGNTIYFGEGSWLTVV.

The rearrangement uses TRBV7-8 and TRBJ2-1; TRBD2 aligns across 10 bases. The germline V gene encodes CDR1 SGHVS and CDR2 FQNEAQ. V gave up 5 bases and J gave up 8 bases; unmatched junction bases: 15. The CDR3 length is 17 residues. The CDR3 coding sequence is TGTGCCAGCAGCACTAGTAGGATAGCGGGGGGTTTTGATGAGCAGTTCTTC. It yields the protein CASSTSRIAGGFDEQFF.

The chain has TRBV6-5 and TRBJ1-6; D unclear. The CDR3 runs to 14 residues. In germline, CDR1 is MNHEY, CDR2 SVGAGI. Between the trimmed V and J ends, which lost 6 bases and 7 bases, there was a span of 13 bases. The CDR3: CASSPAETNSPLHF. The CDR3 DNA follows: TGTGCCAGCAGCCCCGCCGAGACCAATTCACCCCTCCACTTT.

CDR3: CASSALGTVSRFKDSPLHF. In nucleotides, the CDR3 is TGTGCCAGCAGCGCCCTAGGGACAGTGTCCCGCTTTAAGGATTCACCCCTCCACTTT. The chain employs TRBV9 and TRBJ1-6; 7 bases are shared with TRBD1. This CDR3 spans 19 amino acids. The germline gives CDR1 SGDLS, CDR2 YYNGEE. V trimming: 3 bases; J trimming: 8 bases; junction bases outside the gene matches: 20.

This chain uses TRBV6-2 or TRBV6-3 with TRBJ1-3, with D tentatively TRBD1 (5 bases). Per the germline V gene, CDR1 is MNHEY and CDR2 is SVGEGT. V was cut by 6 bases and J by 0 bases, with 18 bases left in between. This CDR3 region has 17 residues. In DNA, the CDR3 is TGTGCCAGCAGCCCGCGGCCAGGGTCGTACTCTGGAAACACCATATATTTT. Encoded protein: CASSPRPGSYSGNTIYF.

The rearrangement uses TRBV24-1 and TRBJ1-1; TRBD1 aligns across 9 bases. The CDR3 length is 16 residues. V lost 4 bases to trimming and J lost 5 bases; unmatched junction nucleotides: 10. The germline CDR1 and CDR2 sequences are KGHDR and SFDVKD. The CDR3 region has the DNA TGTGCCACCAGTGACCCGATGACAGGGGGGGGAACTGAAGCTTTCTTT. Protein product: CATSDPMTGGGTEAFF.

This chain links TRBV4-3 with TRBJ2-7; 7 bases are shared with TRBD2. CDR3 size: 15 residues. Germline trimming cut 1 base from V and 3 bases from J; bases unmatched to any gene: 6. CDR1 and CDR2 (germline): LGHNA, YSLEER. CDR3 nucleotide sequence: TGCGCCAGCAGCCAAGCTACTCGGGGGGACTACGAGCAGTACTTC. It translates to CASSQATRGDYEQYF.

This clone has a handful of counts. CDR3 sequence: CASSKITGELFF. Here the CDR3 DNA reads TGTGCCAGCAGTAAGATTACCGGGGAGCTGTTTTTT. This chain uses TRBV6-6 with TRBJ2-2, with no clear D. Germline V CDR1 and CDR2: MNHNY, SVGAGI (reference sequence). The length of the CDR3 is 12 residues. Trimming pared 5 bases from V and 5 bases from J, leaving 6 bases between.

The chain recombines TRBV6-1 with TRBJ1-1, with 7 bases aligning to TRBD1. The germline V gene encodes CDR1 MNHNS and CDR2 SASEGT. J was trimmed by 0 bases and V by 3 bases; bases with no gene match: 4. The CDR3 length is 15 residues. The CDR3 loop is CASSDRTGVNTEAFF. CDR3 nucleotide sequence: TGTGCCAGCAGTGACCGGACAGGAGTGAACACTGAAGCTTTCTTT.

CDR3 residues: CASSQRTTSGAGDTQYF. The CDR3 DNA follows: TGCGCCAGCAGCCAAAGGACGACCTCGGGGGCCGGGGATACGCAGTATTTT. This sequence joins TRBV4-1 and TRBJ2-3; D possibly matches TRBD1 or TRBD2 (6 bases each). The CDR3 contains 17 residues. With 2 bases removed from V and 6 bases from J, the gap between germline ends came to 21 bases. Germline values: CDR1 MGHRA, CDR2 YSYEKL.

J is TRBJ1-5 and V is TRBV9; D remains ambiguous. Germline loops: CDR1 SGDLS, CDR2 YYNGEE. Trimming cost V 1 base and J 6 bases, with 8 bases left between them. CDR3 size: 13 residues. The CDR3 DNA follows: TGTGCCAGCAGCGTACAGGCAGGTCAGCCCCAGCATTTT. It translates to CASSVQAGQPQHF.

The chain uses TRBV19 and TRBJ1-1, with no clear D. The CDR3 spans 13 residues. The V end lost 2 bases, the J end lost 7 bases, and 11 bases lay between the germline ends. Per germline, CDR1 LNHDA and CDR2 SQIVND (reference sequence). The CDR3 reads CASSIWQAGEAFF. Written as DNA, the CDR3 is TGTGCCAGTAGTATATGGCAGGCCGGTGAAGCTTTCTTT.

The chain carries TRBV3-1 (or the pseudogene TRBV3-2) and TRBJ2-7; D is uncertain. Germline assignment: CDR1 LGHDT and CDR2 YNNKEL (reference sequence). The CDR3 runs 13 residues. V was shortened by 6 bases and J by 0 bases, with 9 bases between the two germline ends. CDR3 region: CASSSSSSYEQYF. Written as DNA, the CDR3 is TGTGCCAGCAGTTCTTCTAGCTCCTACGAGCAGTACTTC.

The gene calls are TRBV2 and TRBJ1-1; D uncertain. V was trimmed by 0 bases and J by 11 bases, leaving 7 bases between them. Per the germline V gene, CDR1 is SNHLY and CDR2 is FYNNEI. The CDR3 has 11 residues. CDR3 in amino acids: CASSEAGEAFF. The DNA for the CDR3 is TGTGCCAGCAGTGAAGCAGGAGAGGCTTTCTTT.

As DNA, the CDR3 is TGCAGCGTTACTAGTAATCTCTTGGAGCAGTACTTC. Its translation is CSVTSNLLEQYF. This chain links TRBV29-1 with TRBJ2-7; D might be TRBD2 (5 bases). Trimming cost V 5 bases and J 7 bases, with 15 bases left between them. The V gene's germline CDR1 is SQVTM and CDR2 ANQGSEA. This CDR3 has 12 residues.

V gene TRBV5-4 combines with J gene TRBJ1-4, with 9 bases matching TRBD1. V shed 6 bases, J shed 5 bases, and the junction held 5 bases outside the gene matches. CDR3 length: 14 residues. CDR1 and CDR2 (germline): SGHNT, YYREEE (reference sequence). CDR3 sequence (DNA): TGTGCCAGCACCACGGGACAGGGAAATGAAAAACTGTTTTTT. Its translation: CASTTGQGNEKLFF.

The table lists this clone with a few counts. The rearrangement uses TRBV6-1 and TRBJ1-5, with D perhaps matching TRBD1 (6 bases). Trimming stripped 1 base from V and 5 bases from J, with 12 bases between. CDR1 is MNHNS, CDR2 SASEGT, per germline. The CDR3 contains 15 residues. The CDR3, as DNA: TGTGCCAGCAGTGAAGTTTTGCAGGGGTATCAGCCCCAGCATTTT. Protein product: CASSEVLQGYQPQHF.